Shown below are 3 T cell receptor beta chains from a single sample sequenced in a study of tumor-infiltrating lymphocytes in primary liver carcinoma. Reverse transcription of around 0.45 ug total RNA with a constant-region primer produced TCR beta cDNA. Researchers made the TCR beta libraries by running three nested multiplex PCR rounds with slightly modified ARM-PCR. The first two PCR rounds used TRBV1-TRBV30 primers with a Cbeta primer, 9 to 10 cycles each. MiXCR, run by TCRdb on the multiplex PCR reads, gives a single entry per CDR3 protein. The sample includes about 200,000 distinct CDR3 sequences, 65% of them seen just once. Researchers drew blood RNA from unsorted whole blood and extracted germline DNA as well. Material: peripheral blood. All receptors derive from a woman aged 55-75 years with primary liver carcinoma and hepatitis B virus infection.

In the case of this clonotype: A clone one base away is much larger, so this may be a read error. The chain links TRBV6-6 to TRBJ2-3; the D call may be TRBD1 or TRBD2 (5 bases each). Germline V lookup: CDR1 MNHNY, CDR2 SVGAGI (reference sequence). V lost 5 bases, J lost 6 bases, and 9 bases lay in between. The CDR3 runs 12 residues. The CDR3 DNA sequence: TGTGCCAGCAGTCCCGAGGGGGATACGCAGTATTTT. Amino acid sequence: CASSPEGDTQYF.

On this clonotype itself: This may arise from a read error, as a much more abundant clone is one base away. The chain uses TRBV29-1 and TRBJ2-4; 7 positions match TRBD1. This CDR3 spans 15 amino acids. Germline values: CDR1 SQVTM, CDR2 ANQGSEA. The CDR3, as DNA: TGCAACGCCGCCCCCCAGGGGGACCTTAAAAACATTCAGTACTTC. As protein: CNAAPQGDLKNIQYF.

On this clonotype: The junction and the germline gene differ at one end; a read error may be behind it. The J gene is TRBJ2-7, the V gene TRBV11-2; 7 bases match TRBD2. Germline CDR1 is SGHAT and CDR2 is FQNNGV. This CDR3 has 13 amino acids. This chain's CDR3 is CASSLAGGSEHYF. The CDR3 DNA reads as TGTGCCAGCAGCTTAGCTGGCGGGAGCGAGCACTACTTC.